This T cell receptor (beta chain) was documented in a study of shared clonotypes between healthy human individuals. Study results and limitations: The small donor group covered limited genetic and exposure diversity. The expectation was that sequencing depth would affect clonotype sharing among donors.

The assay used deep level. TCRdb's copy holds only in-frame clones and misses some; the assay was immunoSEQ multiplex PCR. The data contain 550,000 to 700,000 clones, more than 70% of them singletons. As to this clone: Its matching antigen is unknown.

V dropped 6 bases and J dropped 7 bases, with 15 bases sitting between them. Looked up from germline, CDR1 is MNHEY and CDR2 is SVGAGI. CDR3 length: 13 residues. This clonotype originated in a woman aged 30 to 39 in good health. The chain is built from TRBV6-5 and TRBJ1-2; D possibly corresponds to TRBD1 (6 bases). The source material was memory CD4+ T cells sorted from blood. The sample's subset: CD45RA-negative fraction. The chain's CDR3 is CASSLQGRGGYTF. CDR3 bases: TGTGCCAGCAGCCTACAGGGCCGAGGTGGCTACACCTTC.